This T cell receptor (beta chain) was recovered during a study of blood T cell repertoires in COVID-19. Study-wide context: Acute-phase and convalescent COVID-19 samples originated in the United States, Italy and Spain. PBMCs, B-cell-depleted T cells, or T cells were the source of the cDNA or gDNA that made up the material.

Original processing methods: The authors estimated nucleated cell counts from reference gene primer amplification. Clones were read by immunoSEQ multiplex PCR, and TCRdb kept only the in-frame ones, dropping some. From that table come the V and J calls and clone size; the DNA was used to work out D and trimming. The sample contains fewer than 400,000 clones, 90% of which appear only once. Germline V lookup: CDR1 MNHEY, CDR2 SVGAGI. The V end lost 8 bases, the J end lost 10 bases, and 20 bases lay between the germline ends. The CDR3 spans 14 residues. A Seattle source enrolled patients during active infection and followed them longitudinally.

The sequencing input was peripheral blood. This receptor was identified in a woman aged 25 to 39 with COVID-19, enrolled during active disease. The chain joins TRBV6-5 to TRBJ1-4; D ambiguous. CDR3 coding DNA: TGTGCCAGCGGATTGGAGGAATCCGTATTAAAACTGTTTTTT. It encodes CASGLEESVLKLFF.